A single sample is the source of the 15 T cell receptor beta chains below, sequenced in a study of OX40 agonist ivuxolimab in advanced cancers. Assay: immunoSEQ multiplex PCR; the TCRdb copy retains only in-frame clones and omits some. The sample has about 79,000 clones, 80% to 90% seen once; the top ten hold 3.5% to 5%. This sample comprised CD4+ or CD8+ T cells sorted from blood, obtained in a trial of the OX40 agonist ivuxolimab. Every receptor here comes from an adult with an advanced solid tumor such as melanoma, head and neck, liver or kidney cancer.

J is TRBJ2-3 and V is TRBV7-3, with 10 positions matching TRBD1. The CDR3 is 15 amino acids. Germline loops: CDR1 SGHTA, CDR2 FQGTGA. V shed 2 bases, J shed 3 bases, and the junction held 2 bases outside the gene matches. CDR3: CASSLGTGETDTQYF. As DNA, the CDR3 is TGTGCCAGCAGCTTAGGGACAGGGGAAACAGATACGCAGTATTTT.

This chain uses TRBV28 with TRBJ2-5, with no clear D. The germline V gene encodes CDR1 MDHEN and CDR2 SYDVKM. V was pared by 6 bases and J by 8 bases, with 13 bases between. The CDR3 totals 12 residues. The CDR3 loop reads CASRSVLRTQYF. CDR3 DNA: TGTGCCAGCAGATCTGTGTTGAGAACCCAGTACTTC.

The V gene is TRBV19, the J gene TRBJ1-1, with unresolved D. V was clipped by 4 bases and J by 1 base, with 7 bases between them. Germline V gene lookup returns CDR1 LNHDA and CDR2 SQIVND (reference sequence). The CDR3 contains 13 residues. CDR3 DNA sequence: TGTGCCAGTAGTACCAACCAGAACACTGAAGCTTTCTTT. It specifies CASSTNQNTEAFF.

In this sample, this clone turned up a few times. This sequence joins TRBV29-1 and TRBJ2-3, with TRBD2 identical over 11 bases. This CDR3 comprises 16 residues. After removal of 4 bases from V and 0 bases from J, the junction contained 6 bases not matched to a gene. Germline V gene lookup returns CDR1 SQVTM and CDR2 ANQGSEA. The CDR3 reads CSVGGLAASSTDTQYF. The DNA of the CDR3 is TGCAGCGTTGGGGGACTAGCGGCCTCTAGCACAGATACGCAGTATTTT.

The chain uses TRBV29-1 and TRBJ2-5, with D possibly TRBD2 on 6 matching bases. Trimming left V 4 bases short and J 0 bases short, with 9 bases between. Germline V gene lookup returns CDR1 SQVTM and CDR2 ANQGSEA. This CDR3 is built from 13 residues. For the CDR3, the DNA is TGCAGCGTTGGTGGGGGGAACCAAGAGACCCAGTACTTC. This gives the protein CSVGGGNQETQYF.

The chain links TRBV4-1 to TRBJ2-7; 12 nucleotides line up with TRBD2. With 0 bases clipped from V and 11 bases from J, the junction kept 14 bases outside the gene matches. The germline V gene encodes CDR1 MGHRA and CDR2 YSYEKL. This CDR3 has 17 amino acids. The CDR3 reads CASSQESRGASGRAEYF. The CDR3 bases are TGCGCCAGCAGCCAAGAAAGCAGGGGCGCTAGCGGGAGGGCCGAGTACTTC.

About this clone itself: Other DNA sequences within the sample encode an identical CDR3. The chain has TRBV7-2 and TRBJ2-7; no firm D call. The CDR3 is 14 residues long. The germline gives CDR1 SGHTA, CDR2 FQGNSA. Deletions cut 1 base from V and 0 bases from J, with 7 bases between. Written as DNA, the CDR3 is TGTGCCAGCAGCTTAGACCCCAGCTCCTACGAGCAGTACTTC. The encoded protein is CASSLDPSSYEQYF.

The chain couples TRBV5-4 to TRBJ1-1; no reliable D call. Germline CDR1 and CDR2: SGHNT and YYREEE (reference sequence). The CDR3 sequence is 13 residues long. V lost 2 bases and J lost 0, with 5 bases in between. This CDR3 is CASSFNLNTEAFF. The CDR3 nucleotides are TGTGCCAGCAGCTTCAATCTGAACACTGAAGCTTTCTTT.

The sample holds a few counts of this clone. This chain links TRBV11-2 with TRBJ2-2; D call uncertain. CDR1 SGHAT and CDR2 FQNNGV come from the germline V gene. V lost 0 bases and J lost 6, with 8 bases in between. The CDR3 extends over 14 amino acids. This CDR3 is CASSLDRHSGELFF. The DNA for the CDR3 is TGTGCCAGCAGCTTAGATAGACACTCCGGGGAGCTGTTTTTT.

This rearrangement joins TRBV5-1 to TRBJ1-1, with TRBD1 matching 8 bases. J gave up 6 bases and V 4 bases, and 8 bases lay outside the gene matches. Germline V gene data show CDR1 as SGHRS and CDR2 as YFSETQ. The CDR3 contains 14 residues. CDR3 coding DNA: TGCGCCAGCAGCGCACAGGGGGACCCACCTGAAGCTTTCTTT. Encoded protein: CASSAQGDPPEAFF.

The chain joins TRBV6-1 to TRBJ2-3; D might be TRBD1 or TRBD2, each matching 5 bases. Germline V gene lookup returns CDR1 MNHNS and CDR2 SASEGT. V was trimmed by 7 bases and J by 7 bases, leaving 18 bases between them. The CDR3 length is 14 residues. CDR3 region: CASNGEPRGHTQYF. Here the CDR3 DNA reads TGTGCCAGCAATGGTGAGCCCCGGGGACATACGCAGTATTTT.

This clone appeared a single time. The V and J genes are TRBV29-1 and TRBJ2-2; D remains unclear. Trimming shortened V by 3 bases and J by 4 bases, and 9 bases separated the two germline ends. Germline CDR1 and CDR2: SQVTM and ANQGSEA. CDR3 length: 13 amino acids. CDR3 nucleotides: TGCAGCGTTGACTCTAGTGGCACCGGGGAGCTGTTTTTT. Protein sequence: CSVDSSGTGELFF.

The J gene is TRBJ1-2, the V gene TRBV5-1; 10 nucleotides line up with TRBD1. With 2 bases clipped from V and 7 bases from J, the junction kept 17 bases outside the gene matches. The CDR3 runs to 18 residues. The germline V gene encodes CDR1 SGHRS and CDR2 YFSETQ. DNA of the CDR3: TGCGCCAGCAGCTTCACGACCCCGGGACAGGGGTTTGTCGGTGGCTACACCTTC. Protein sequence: CASSFTTPGQGFVGGYTF.

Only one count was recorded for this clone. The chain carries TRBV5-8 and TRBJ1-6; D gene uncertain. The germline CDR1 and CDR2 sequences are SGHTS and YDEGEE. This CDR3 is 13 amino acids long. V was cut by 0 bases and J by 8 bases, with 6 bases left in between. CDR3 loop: CASSLGGDSPLHF. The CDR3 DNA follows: TGTGCCAGCAGCTTGGGAGGCGATTCACCCCTCCACTTT.

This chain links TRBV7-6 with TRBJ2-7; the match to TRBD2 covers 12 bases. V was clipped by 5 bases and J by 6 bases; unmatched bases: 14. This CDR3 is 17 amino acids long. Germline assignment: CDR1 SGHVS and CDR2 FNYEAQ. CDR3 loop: CASSRKPGLAGLGEQYF. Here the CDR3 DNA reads TGTGCCAGCAGCCGCAAGCCGGGACTAGCGGGTTTAGGCGAGCAGTACTTC.